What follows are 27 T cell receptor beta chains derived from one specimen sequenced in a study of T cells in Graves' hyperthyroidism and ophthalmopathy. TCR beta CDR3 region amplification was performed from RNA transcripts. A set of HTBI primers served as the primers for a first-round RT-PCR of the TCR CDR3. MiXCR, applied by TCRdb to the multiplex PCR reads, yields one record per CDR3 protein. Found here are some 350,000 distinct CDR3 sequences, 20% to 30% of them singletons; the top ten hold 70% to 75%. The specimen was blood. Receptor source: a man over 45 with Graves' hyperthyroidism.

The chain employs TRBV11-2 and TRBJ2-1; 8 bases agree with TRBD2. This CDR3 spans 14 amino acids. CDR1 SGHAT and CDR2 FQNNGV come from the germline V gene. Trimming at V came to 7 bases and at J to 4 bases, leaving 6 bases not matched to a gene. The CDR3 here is CASTPGGGYNEQFF. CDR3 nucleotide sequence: TGTGCCAGCACCCCCGGGGGGGGATACAATGAGCAGTTCTTC.

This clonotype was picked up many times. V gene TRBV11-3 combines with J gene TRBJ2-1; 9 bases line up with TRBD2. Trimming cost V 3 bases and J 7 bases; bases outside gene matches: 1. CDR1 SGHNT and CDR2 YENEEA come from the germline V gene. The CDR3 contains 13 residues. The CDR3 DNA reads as TGTGCCAGCAGCTTCGGACTAGCGAATGAGCAGTTCTTC. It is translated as CASSFGLANEQFF.

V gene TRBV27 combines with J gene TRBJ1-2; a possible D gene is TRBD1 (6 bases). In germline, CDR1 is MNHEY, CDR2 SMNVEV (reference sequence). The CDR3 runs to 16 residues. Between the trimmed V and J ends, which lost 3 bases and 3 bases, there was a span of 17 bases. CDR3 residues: CASSFVGGQTYYGYTF. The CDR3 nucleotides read TGTGCCAGCAGTTTCGTCGGGGGGCAAACATACTATGGCTACACCTTC.

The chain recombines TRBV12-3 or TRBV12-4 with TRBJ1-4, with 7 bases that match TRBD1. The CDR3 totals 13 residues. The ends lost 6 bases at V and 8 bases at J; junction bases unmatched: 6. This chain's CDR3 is CASRRDSSEKLFF. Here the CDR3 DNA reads TGTGCCAGCAGAAGGGACAGCTCAGAAAAACTGTTTTTT.

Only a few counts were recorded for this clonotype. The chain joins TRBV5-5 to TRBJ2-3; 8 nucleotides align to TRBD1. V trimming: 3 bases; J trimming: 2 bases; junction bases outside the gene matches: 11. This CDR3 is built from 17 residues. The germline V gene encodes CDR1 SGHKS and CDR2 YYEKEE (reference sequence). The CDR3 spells CASSSIQGALNTDTQYF. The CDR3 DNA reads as TGTGCCAGCAGCTCCATCCAGGGGGCTCTTAACACAGATACGCAGTATTTT.

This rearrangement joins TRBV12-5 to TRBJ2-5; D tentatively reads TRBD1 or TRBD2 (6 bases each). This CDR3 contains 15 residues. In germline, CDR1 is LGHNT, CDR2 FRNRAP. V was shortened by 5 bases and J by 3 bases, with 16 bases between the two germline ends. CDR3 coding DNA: TGTGCTAGTGGTGCGGGACATGCCCCGAAAGAGACCCAGTACTTC. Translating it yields CASGAGHAPKETQYF.

The CDR3 reads CATSDIHRGQGEDTQYF. DNA of the CDR3: TGTGCCACCAGTGATATACACCGGGGACAGGGCGAGGATACGCAGTATTTT. The chain employs TRBV24-1 and TRBJ2-3, with 9 bases lining up with TRBD1. The germline gives CDR1 KGHDR, CDR2 SFDVKD. The V gene end was trimmed by 3 bases and the J gene end by 6 bases; junction bases not matched to a gene: 12. The CDR3 has 17 amino acids.

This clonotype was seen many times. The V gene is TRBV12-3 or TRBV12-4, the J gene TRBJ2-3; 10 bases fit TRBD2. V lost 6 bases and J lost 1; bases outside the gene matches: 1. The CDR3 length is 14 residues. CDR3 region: CASRGTSGTDTQYF. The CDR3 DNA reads TGTGCCAGCAGAGGGACTAGCGGCACAGATACGCAGTATTTT.

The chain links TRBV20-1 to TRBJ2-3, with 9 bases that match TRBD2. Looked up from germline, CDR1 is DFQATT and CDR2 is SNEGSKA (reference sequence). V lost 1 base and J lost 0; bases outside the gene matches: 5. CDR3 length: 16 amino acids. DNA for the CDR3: TGCAGTGCTAGAGCTCGACTAGCGGACAGCACAGATACGCAGTATTTT. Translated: CSARARLADSTDTQYF.

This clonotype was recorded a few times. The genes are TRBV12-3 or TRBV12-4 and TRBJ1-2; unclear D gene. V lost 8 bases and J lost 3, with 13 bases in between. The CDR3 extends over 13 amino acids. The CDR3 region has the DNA TGTGCCAGCGGGGATACTGAGGACTATGGCTACACCTTC. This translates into CASGDTEDYGYTF.

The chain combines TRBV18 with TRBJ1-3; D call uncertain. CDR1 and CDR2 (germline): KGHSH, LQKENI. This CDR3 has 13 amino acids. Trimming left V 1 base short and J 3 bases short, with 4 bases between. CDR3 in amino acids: CASSPQGGNTIYF. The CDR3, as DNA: TGTGCCAGCTCACCACAGGGTGGAAACACCATATATTTT.

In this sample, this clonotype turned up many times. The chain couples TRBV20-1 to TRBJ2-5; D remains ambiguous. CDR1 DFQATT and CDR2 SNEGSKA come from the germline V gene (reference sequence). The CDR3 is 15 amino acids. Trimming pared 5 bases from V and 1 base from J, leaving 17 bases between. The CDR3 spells CSAQIYTPTQETQYF. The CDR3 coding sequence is TGCAGTGCTCAGATCTACACACCAACCCAAGAGACCCAGTACTTC.

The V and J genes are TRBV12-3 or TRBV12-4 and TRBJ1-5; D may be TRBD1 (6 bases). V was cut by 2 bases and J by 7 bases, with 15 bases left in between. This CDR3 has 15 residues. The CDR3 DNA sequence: TGTGCCAGCAGTTTATCGGGACATTGGGAGCAGCCCCAGCATTTT. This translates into CASSLSGHWEQPQHF.

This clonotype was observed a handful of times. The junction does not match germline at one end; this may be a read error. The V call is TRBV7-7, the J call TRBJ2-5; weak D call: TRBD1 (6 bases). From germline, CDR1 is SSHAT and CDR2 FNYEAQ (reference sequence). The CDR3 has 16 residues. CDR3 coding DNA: TGTGCTAGCAGCTTAGGGGGTAGGCGGGCCCAAGAGACCCAGTACTTC. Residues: CASSLGGRRAQETQYF.

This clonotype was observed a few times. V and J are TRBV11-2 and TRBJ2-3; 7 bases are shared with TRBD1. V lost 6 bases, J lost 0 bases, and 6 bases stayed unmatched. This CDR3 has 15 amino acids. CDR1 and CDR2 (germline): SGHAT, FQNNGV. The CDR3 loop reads CASSPGTVSTDTQYF. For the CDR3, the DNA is TGTGCCAGCAGTCCTGGGACAGTTAGCACAGATACGCAGTATTTT.

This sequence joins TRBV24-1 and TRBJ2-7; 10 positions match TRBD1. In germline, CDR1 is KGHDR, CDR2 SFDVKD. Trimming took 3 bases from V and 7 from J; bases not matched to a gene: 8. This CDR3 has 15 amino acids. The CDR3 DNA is TGTGCCACCAGTGATGCTGACAGGGGGCCTGGAGAGCAGTACTTC. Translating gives CATSDADRGPGEQYF.

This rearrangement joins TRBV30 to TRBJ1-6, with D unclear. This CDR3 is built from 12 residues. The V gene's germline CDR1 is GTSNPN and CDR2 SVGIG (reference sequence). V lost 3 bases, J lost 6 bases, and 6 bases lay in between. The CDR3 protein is CAWRVTNSPLHF. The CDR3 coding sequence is TGTGCCTGGAGAGTTACTAATTCACCCCTCCACTTT.

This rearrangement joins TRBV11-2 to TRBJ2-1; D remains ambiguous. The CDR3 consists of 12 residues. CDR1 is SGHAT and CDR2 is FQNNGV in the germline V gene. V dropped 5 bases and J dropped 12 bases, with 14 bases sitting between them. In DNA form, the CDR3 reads TGTGCCAGCAGCGCGGCCAGTACTGGGCAGTTCTTC. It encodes CASSAASTGQFF.

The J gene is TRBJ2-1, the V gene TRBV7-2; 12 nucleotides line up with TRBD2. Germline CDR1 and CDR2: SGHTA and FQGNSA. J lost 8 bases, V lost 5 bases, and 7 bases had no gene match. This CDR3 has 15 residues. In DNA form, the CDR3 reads TGTGCCAGCAGCCTCACTAGCGGGAGGTGGGATGAGCAGTTCTTC. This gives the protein CASSLTSGRWDEQFF. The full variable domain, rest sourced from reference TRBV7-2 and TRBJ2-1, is GAGVSQSPSNKVTEKGKDVELRCDPISGHTALYWYRQSLGQGLEFLIYFQGNSAPDKSGLPSDRFSAERTGGSVSTLTIQRTQQEDSAVYLCASSLTSGRWDEQFFGPGTRLTVL.

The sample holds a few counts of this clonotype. The CDR3 loop is CASSLGVGGNGYTF. CDR3 nucleotides: TGTGCCAGCAGCTTAGGAGTGGGGGGAAACGGCTACACCTTC. The chain is built from TRBV7-2 and TRBJ1-2, with TRBD1 as a possible D gene (5 bases). The CDR3 runs 14 residues. The germline V and J ends were trimmed by 1 base and 8 bases, with 14 bases remaining between them. Germline V gene lookup returns CDR1 SGHTA and CDR2 FQGNSA.

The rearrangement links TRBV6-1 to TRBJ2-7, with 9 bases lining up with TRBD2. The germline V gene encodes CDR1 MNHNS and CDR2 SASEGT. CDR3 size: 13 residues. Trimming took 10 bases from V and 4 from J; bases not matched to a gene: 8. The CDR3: CATAAGGFYEQYF. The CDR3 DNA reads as TGTGCCACCGCAGCGGGAGGCTTTTACGAGCAGTACTTC.

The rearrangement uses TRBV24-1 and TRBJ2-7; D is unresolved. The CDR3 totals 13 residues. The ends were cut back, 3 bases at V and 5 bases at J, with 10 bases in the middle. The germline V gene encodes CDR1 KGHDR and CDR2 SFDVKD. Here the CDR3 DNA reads TGTGCCACCAGTGATGCCGCCGTGGACGAGCAGTACTTC. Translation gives CATSDAAVDEQYF.

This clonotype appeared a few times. The DNA of the CDR3 is TGTGCCTGGAGTGGCCCTCCCGGGCTAGCGGGGCACTCCTACGAGCAGTACTTC. It yields the protein CAWSGPPGLAGHSYEQYF. This chain connects TRBV30 to TRBJ2-7; 9 nucleotides line up with TRBD2. The V and J ends lost 1 base and 0 bases, in that order; junction bases with no gene match: 13. The CDR3 contains 18 residues. Germline assignment: CDR1 GTSNPN and CDR2 SVGIG (reference sequence).

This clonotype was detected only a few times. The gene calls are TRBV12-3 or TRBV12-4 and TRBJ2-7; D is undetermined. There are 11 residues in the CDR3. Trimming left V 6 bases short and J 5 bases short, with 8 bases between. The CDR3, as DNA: TGTGCCAGCAGCCCCAGACACGAGCAGTACTTC. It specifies CASSPRHEQYF.

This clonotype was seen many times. The CDR3: CASSREGGSRYEQYF. The CDR3, as DNA: TGTGCCAGCAGCCGTGAGGGCGGGAGTAGGTACGAGCAGTACTTC. The chain couples TRBV11-3 to TRBJ2-7; 7 bases map to TRBD2. The CDR3 is made up of 15 amino acids. Germline V gene sequence: CDR1 SGHNT, CDR2 YENEEA. With V trimmed by 5 bases and J by 4 bases, 11 bases remained unmatched.

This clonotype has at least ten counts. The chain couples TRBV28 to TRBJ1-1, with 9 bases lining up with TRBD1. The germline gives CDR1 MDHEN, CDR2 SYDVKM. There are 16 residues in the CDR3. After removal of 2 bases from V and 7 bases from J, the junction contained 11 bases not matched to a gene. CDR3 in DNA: TGTGCCAGCAGTTTAGCCGGGACAGGGAACATTGGTGAAGCTTTCTTT. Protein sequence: CASSLAGTGNIGEAFF.

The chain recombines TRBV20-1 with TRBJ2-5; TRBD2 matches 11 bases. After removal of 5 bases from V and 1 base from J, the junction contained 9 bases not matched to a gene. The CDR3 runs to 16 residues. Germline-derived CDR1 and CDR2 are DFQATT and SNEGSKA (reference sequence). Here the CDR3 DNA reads TGCAGTGCTGGACCCATGACTAGCGGGATCCAAGAGACCCAGTACTTC. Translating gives CSAGPMTSGIQETQYF.